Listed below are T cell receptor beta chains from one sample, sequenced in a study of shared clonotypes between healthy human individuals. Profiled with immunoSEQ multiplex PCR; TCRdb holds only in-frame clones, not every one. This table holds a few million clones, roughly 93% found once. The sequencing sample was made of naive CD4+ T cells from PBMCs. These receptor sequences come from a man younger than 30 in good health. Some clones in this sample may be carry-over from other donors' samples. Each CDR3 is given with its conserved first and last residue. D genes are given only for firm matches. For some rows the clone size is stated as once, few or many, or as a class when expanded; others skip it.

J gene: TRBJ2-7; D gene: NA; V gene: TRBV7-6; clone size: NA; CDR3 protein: CASSPRGGRSSYEQYF; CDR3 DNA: TGTGCCAGCAGCCCTCGAGGAGGGCGAAGCTCCTACGAGCAGTACTTC
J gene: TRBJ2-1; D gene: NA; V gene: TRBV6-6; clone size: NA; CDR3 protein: CASSSSGAGNEQFF; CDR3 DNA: TGTGCCAGCAGTTCTTCCGGGGCGGGGAATGAGCAGTTCTTC
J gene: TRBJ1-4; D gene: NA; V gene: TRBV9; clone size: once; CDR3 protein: CASSRRGIATNEKLFF; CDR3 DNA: TGTGCCAGCAGCCGGAGGGGGATTGCAACTAATGAAAAACTGTTTTTT
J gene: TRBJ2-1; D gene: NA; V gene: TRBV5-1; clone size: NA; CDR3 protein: CASSLPGTRYNEQFF; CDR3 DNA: TGCGCCAGCAGCTTACCCGGGACACGATACAATGAGCAGTTCTTC
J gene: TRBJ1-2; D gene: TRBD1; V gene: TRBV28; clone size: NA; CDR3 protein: CASSDRDSIFYGYTF; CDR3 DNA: TGTGCCAGCAGTGACCGGGACAGCATCTTCTATGGCTACACCTTC
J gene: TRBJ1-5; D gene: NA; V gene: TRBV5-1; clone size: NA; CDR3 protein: CASSQGTPNQPQHF; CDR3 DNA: TGCGCCAGCAGCCAAGGGACCCCCAATCAGCCCCAGCATTTT
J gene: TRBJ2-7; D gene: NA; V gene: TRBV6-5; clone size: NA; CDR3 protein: CASRQGYEQYF; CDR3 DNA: TGTGCCAGCAGACAGGGATACGAGCAGTACTTC
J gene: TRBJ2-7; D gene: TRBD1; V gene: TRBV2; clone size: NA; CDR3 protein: CASRRPGQAYEQYF; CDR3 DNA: TGTGCCAGCAGGCGACCGGGACAGGCTTACGAGCAGTACTTC
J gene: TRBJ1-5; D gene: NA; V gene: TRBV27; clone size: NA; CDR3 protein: CASSLVAVSNQPQHF; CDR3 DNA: TGTGCCAGCAGTTTAGTGGCAGTTAGCAATCAGCCCCAGCATTTT
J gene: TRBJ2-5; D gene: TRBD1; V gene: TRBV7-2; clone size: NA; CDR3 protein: CASSLRSRGHGETQYF; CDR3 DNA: TGTGCCAGCAGCTTAAGAAGCAGGGGGCACGGGGAGACCCAGTACTTC
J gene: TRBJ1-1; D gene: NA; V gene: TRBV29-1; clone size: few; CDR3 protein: CSVEVWASLNTEAFF; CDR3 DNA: TGCAGCGTTGAAGTTTGGGCCAGCTTGAACACTGAAGCTTTCTTT
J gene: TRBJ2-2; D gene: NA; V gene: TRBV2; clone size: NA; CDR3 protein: CASSSHPGELFF; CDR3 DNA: TGTGCCAGCAGCTCGCACCCCGGGGAGCTGTTTTTT
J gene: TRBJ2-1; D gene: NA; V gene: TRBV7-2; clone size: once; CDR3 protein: CASSASLLDQFF; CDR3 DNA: TGTGCCAGCAGCGCCTCTCTCCTGGACCAGTTCTTC
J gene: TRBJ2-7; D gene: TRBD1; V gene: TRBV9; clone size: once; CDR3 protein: CASSQGGTGAHEQYF; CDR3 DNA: TGTGCCAGCAGCCAAGGGGGGACAGGGGCCCACGAGCAGTACTTC
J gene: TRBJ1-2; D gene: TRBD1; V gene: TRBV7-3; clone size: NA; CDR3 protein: CASSRDRGYGYTF; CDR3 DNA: TGTGCCAGCAGCCGGGACAGGGGATATGGCTACACCTTC
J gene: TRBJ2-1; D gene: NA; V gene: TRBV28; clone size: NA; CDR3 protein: CASSVTRRANEQFF; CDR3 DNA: TGTGCCAGCAGCGTCACCAGGAGGGCCAATGAGCAGTTCTTC
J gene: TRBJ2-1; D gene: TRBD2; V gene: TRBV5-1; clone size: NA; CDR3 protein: CASSLAAAGGLNEQFF; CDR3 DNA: TGCGCCAGCAGCTTGGCCGCAGCGGGAGGGCTCAATGAGCAGTTCTTC